The 30 T cell receptor beta chains in this list originate from one sample, sequenced in a study of CD8 T cells in ankylosing spondylitis (dated by TCRdb to 2016 to 2017). Library creation used 5' RACE. The run used an Illumina HiSeq 2500. The public sequencing data were trimmed at Q25 with fastp and processed into clonotypes with MiXCR by TCRdb, which kept only in-frame beta chains. CDR3 protein duplicates are merged, each entry listing the most common genes and DNA. In all, the sample holds some 120,000 distinct CDR3 sequences, and roughly an eighth of those were seen once. 2.5% to 3% of the sample rests with the top ten. The sample taken for sequencing was blood, either unsorted or a sorted T cell fraction (not recorded which). The source is a female donor with ankylosing spondylitis or in good health (not recorded which).

The chain carries TRBV3-1 and TRBJ1-1, with D possibly TRBD1 on 6 matching bases. The CDR3 loop spans 14 amino acids. The germline V and J ends were trimmed by 7 bases and 2 bases, with 14 bases remaining between them. CDR1 is LGHDT and CDR2 is YNNKEL in the germline V gene (reference sequence). In nucleotides, the CDR3 is TGTGCCAGCAACCTACAGGGAGGCAACACTGAAGCTTTCTTT. Its protein is CASNLQGGNTEAFF. The full variable domain, with the rest looked up from reference TRBV3-1 and TRBJ1-1, is DTAVSQTPKYLVTQMGNDKSIKCEQNLGHDTMYWYKQDSKKFLKIMFSYNNKELIINETVPNRFSPKSPDKAHLNLHINSLELGDSAVYFCASNLQGGNTEAFFGQGTRLTVV.

This clonotype was picked up many times. The rearrangement uses TRBV5-1 and TRBJ2-2, with D hard to call. The CDR3 contains 16 residues. Per the germline V gene, CDR1 is SGHRS and CDR2 is YFSETQ. V dropped 0 bases and J dropped 0 bases, with 9 bases sitting between them. This chain's CDR3 is CASSLAGKPNTGELFF. In DNA, the CDR3 is TGCGCCAGCAGCTTGGCAGGCAAGCCGAACACCGGGGAGCTGTTTTTT.

This sequence joins TRBV19 and TRBJ2-5; D is unclear. V dropped 5 bases and J dropped 5 bases, with 6 bases sitting between them. CDR3 length: 11 amino acids. The germline V gene has CDR1 LNHDA and CDR2 SQIVND (reference sequence). The CDR3 loop reads CASSARETQYF. DNA of the CDR3: TGTGCCAGTAGTGCACGGGAGACCCAGTACTTC.

The V call is TRBV29-1, the J call TRBJ1-2, with TRBD1 matching over 10 bases. Germline V gives CDR1 SQVTM, CDR2 ANQGSEA. The CDR3 runs to 18 residues. With 6 bases clipped from V and 3 bases from J, the junction kept 19 bases outside the gene matches. The chain's CDR3 is CSVATQDRGATLYYGYTF. DNA for the CDR3: TGCAGCGTCGCGACCCAGGACAGGGGGGCAACACTCTACTATGGCTACACCTTC.

This clonotype was recorded a few times. The chain carries TRBV6-1 and TRBJ2-2, with D perhaps given as TRBD1 or TRBD2 (5 bases each). Looked up from germline, CDR1 is MNHNS and CDR2 is SASEGT. This CDR3 has 14 amino acids. V lost 6 bases and J 3 bases, leaving 11 bases between the germline ends. Written as DNA, the CDR3 is TGTGCCAGCAGCCGGGACCGACACACCGGGGAGCTGTTTTTT. Translating gives CASSRDRHTGELFF.

This clonotype has more than one count but fewer than ten. V and J are TRBV3-1 and TRBJ2-1; D unclear. V was cut by 4 bases and J by 9 bases, with 16 bases left in between. Germline CDR1 is LGHDT and CDR2 is YNNKEL (reference sequence). CDR3 size: 14 residues. CDR3 sequence: CASSRVTVRSEQFF. The CDR3 bases are TGTGCCAGCAGCCGGGTCACCGTGAGGAGTGAGCAGTTCTTC.

This clonotype was seen repeatedly, ten times or more. J is TRBJ2-2 and V is TRBV11-2, with D uncertain. CDR1 and CDR2 from the germline V gene are SGHAT and FQNNGV. This CDR3 contains 16 residues. V was clipped by 4 bases and J by 4 bases, with 16 bases between them. CDR3 nucleotides: TGTGCCAGCAGCTCCCGCTTTGGCCCGTCCACCGGGGAGCTGTTTTTT. It yields the protein CASSSRFGPSTGELFF. The full variable domain, completed using reference TRBV11-2 and TRBJ2-2, is EAGVAQSPRYKIIEKRQSVAFWCNPISGHATLYWYQQILGQGPKLLIQFQNNGVVDDSQLPKDRFSAERLKGVDSTLKIQPAKLEDSAVYLCASSSRFGPSTGELFFGEGSRLTVL.

This clonotype was recorded at least ten times. CDR3 sequence: CSARDLNRAGAGELFF. Written as DNA, the CDR3 is TGCAGTGCTAGAGATCTCAACAGGGCTGGGGCCGGGGAGCTGTTTTTT. The V and J genes are TRBV20-1 and TRBJ2-2, with a possible D match to TRBD1 (6 bases). Looked up from germline, CDR1 is DFQATT and CDR2 is SNEGSKA (reference sequence). The CDR3 covers 16 residues. V was clipped by 0 bases and J by 6 bases, with 17 bases between them.

This clonotype was detected many times. The V and J genes are TRBV20-1 and TRBJ2-1; 8 positions match TRBD2. Germline assignment: CDR1 DFQATT and CDR2 SNEGSKA (reference sequence). V trimming: 1 base; J trimming: 8 bases; junction bases outside the gene matches: 13. CDR3 length equals 16 residues. CDR3: CSARGFAGGFKDEQFF. CDR3 nucleotide sequence: TGCAGTGCTAGAGGGTTTGCGGGGGGTTTTAAAGATGAGCAGTTCTTC.

The gene calls are TRBV5-5 and TRBJ1-2, with D perhaps matching TRBD1 (5 bases). Trimming took 4 bases from V and 4 from J, leaving 11 bases between them. This CDR3 region has 13 residues. CDR1 is SGHKS and CDR2 is YYEKEE in the germline V gene (reference sequence). CDR3 protein: CASSTGRVYGYTF. The CDR3 DNA is TGTGCCAGCAGCACAGGACGGGTCTATGGCTACACCTTC.

The V gene is TRBV5-6, the J gene TRBJ2-3; 10 nucleotides agree with TRBD1. This CDR3 has 16 residues. Germline V gene sequence: CDR1 SGHDT, CDR2 YYEEEE. V trimming: 4 bases; J trimming: 3 bases; junction bases outside the gene matches: 8. CDR3 amino acids: CASSGIGTGVTDTQYF. Written as DNA, the CDR3 is TGTGCCAGCAGCGGTATTGGGACAGGGGTTACAGATACGCAGTATTTT.

The genes are TRBV20-1 and TRBJ2-3; D might be TRBD1 (6 bases). Germline V CDR1 and CDR2: DFQATT, SNEGSKA (reference sequence). V was clipped by 3 bases and J by 0 bases, with 10 bases between them. The CDR3 is made up of 14 amino acids. The CDR3 DNA reads as TGCAGTGCTAGTCCGGGACAAAGCACAGATACGCAGTATTTT. Protein product: CSASPGQSTDTQYF.

This clonotype was counted between two and nine times. For the CDR3, the DNA is TGCAGCGTGAAAGGGACAGGGGAGAGTGAGACCCAGTACTTC. It codes for CSVKGTGESETQYF. The V and J genes are TRBV29-1 and TRBJ2-5, with 10 positions matching TRBD1. This CDR3 contains 14 residues. Germline V lookup: CDR1 SQVTM, CDR2 ANQGSEA. J lost 5 bases, V lost 6 bases, and 9 bases had no gene match.

The chain combines TRBV3-1 with TRBJ2-3; 10 positions match TRBD2. The V gene's germline CDR1 is LGHDT and CDR2 YNNKEL (reference sequence). V was clipped by 6 bases and J by 2 bases; unmatched bases: 5. This CDR3 is 15 amino acids long. CDR3 bases: TGTGCCAGCAGTTACGGACTAGCGGACACAGATACGCAGTATTTT. This codes for CASSYGLADTDTQYF.

This clonotype came up many times. CDR3 sequence reads: CASSTQWASSGIQYF. The CDR3 DNA reads as TGTGCCAGCAGTACTCAATGGGCGTCCTCTGGAATTCAGTACTTC. The chain is built from TRBV27 and TRBJ2-4, with unresolved D. Germline V gene data show CDR1 as MNHEY and CDR2 as SMNVEV (reference sequence). Trimming left V 5 bases short and J 10 bases short, with 21 bases between. The CDR3 extends over 15 amino acids.

This clonotype was recorded a few times. This chain uses TRBV15 with TRBJ1-1, with no clear D. V dropped 5 bases and J dropped 2 bases, with 21 bases sitting between them. Germline V gene lookup returns CDR1 LNHNV and CDR2 YYDKDF (reference sequence). The CDR3 loop spans 17 amino acids. CDR3 amino acids: CATSSRSGNLGNTEAFF. CDR3 sequence (DNA): TGTGCCACCAGCTCGCGCTCGGGGAACCTTGGAAACACTGAAGCTTTCTTT.

V usage is TRBV5-1 and J usage is TRBJ2-5; the match to TRBD2 covers 9 bases. The CDR3 loop spans 15 amino acids. With V trimmed by 0 bases and J by 5 bases, 5 bases remained unmatched. The germline CDR1 and CDR2 sequences are SGHRS and YFSETQ. The CDR3 DNA reads as TGCGCCAGCAGCTTGGTAGCGGGAGTTGCGGAGACCCAGTACTTC. Protein sequence: CASSLVAGVAETQYF.

This clonotype was picked up many times. The rearrangement links TRBV20-1 to TRBJ2-3; D unresolved. This CDR3 has 11 residues. The V gene's germline CDR1 is DFQATT and CDR2 SNEGSKA (reference sequence). V was shortened by 2 bases and J by 6 bases, with 6 bases between the two germline ends. CDR3 sequence reads: CSARHLDTQYF. In DNA form, the CDR3 reads TGCAGTGCTAGACACTTGGATACGCAGTATTTT.

CDR3 DNA: TGTGCCAGCAGCTTAGGAGTAGGGTTTTACAATGAGCAGTTCTTC. This sequence encodes CASSLGVGFYNEQFF. The chain uses TRBV7-9 and TRBJ2-1; D is ambiguous. Between the trimmed V and J ends, which lost 1 base and 4 bases, there was a span of 11 bases. CDR1 is SEHNR and CDR2 is FQNEAQ in the germline V gene (reference sequence). The CDR3 sequence is 15 residues long.

CDR3 protein: CASSRNPGESYEQYF. Here the CDR3 DNA reads TGTGCCAGCAGCAGAAATCCAGGGGAGTCCTACGAGCAGTACTTC. The chain links TRBV14 to TRBJ2-7, with D perhaps matching TRBD1 (6 bases). Germline lookup yields CDR1 SGHDN and CDR2 FVKESK. The CDR3 consists of 15 residues. Trimming removed 5 bases from V and 1 base from J, with 15 bases in between.

The chain carries TRBV7-8 and TRBJ1-2; possibly TRBD1 for D (6 bases). The CDR3 is made up of 15 amino acids. Trimming removed 4 bases from V and 0 bases from J, with 12 bases in between. Germline lookup yields CDR1 SGHVS and CDR2 FQNEAQ. The CDR3 reads CASSSLDRPNYGYTF. The CDR3 nucleotides are TGTGCCAGCAGCTCGCTGGACAGACCTAACTATGGCTACACCTTC.

This clonotype was seen at least ten times. This chain links TRBV5-1 with TRBJ2-6; D is unresolved. This CDR3 is 15 amino acids long. Deletions cut 0 bases from V and 0 bases from J, with 4 bases between. Germline V gene lookup returns CDR1 SGHRS and CDR2 YFSETQ. CDR3 loop: CASSLANSGANVLTF. In nucleotides, the CDR3 is TGCGCCAGCAGCTTGGCCAACTCTGGGGCCAACGTCCTGACTTTC.

V gene TRBV7-8 combines with J gene TRBJ2-7; a possible D gene is TRBD2 (5 bases). The CDR3 extends over 14 amino acids. V dropped 1 base and J dropped 2 bases, with 9 bases sitting between them. From germline, CDR1 is SGHVS and CDR2 FQNEAQ. CDR3 coding DNA: TGTGCCAGCAGCTTAGACGAGGGTCCCTACGAGCAGTACTTC. Protein: CASSLDEGPYEQYF.

In its sample, this clonotype was seen a few times. This chain uses TRBV12-3 or TRBV12-4 with TRBJ2-1; 12 nucleotides align to TRBD1. The V gene end was trimmed by 4 bases and the J gene end by 12 bases; junction bases not matched to a gene: 10. The CDR3 is made up of 15 amino acids. DNA of the CDR3: TGTGCCAGCAGTTCCCGGGACAGGGGGCTTGGGTGGCAGTTCTTC. Protein: CASSSRDRGLGWQFF.

This clonotype was observed a handful of times. DNA of the CDR3: TGTGCCAGTAGTATTATAAGCGGATCCAAGACCGGGGAGCTGTTTTTT. Protein product: CASSIISGSKTGELFF. The chain links TRBV19 to TRBJ2-2, with a weak D call TRBD2 (5 bases). This CDR3 comprises 16 residues. The ends were cut back, 3 bases at V and 5 bases at J, with 16 bases in the middle. Germline-derived CDR1 and CDR2 are LNHDA and SQIVND (reference sequence).

The J gene is TRBJ1-5, the V gene TRBV20-1, with a weak D call TRBD1 (6 bases). The CDR3 covers 13 residues. V gave up 3 bases and J gave up 6 bases, with 12 bases separating them. Germline-derived CDR1 and CDR2 are DFQATT and SNEGSKA (reference sequence). CDR3 DNA sequence: TGCAGTGCTAGCTCCTCAGGGGCTCAGCCCCAGCATTTT. This gives the protein CSASSSGAQPQHF.

This clonotype was seen at least ten times. The V call is TRBV20-1, the J call TRBJ2-1, with 9 bases aligning to TRBD2. V shed 6 bases, J shed 4 bases, and the junction held 10 bases outside the gene matches. Germline assignment: CDR1 DFQATT and CDR2 SNEGSKA (reference sequence). The CDR3 extends over 15 amino acids. Here the CDR3 reads CSARPLAGNYNEQFF. The CDR3 bases are TGCAGTGCCCGACCCCTAGCGGGAAATTACAATGAGCAGTTCTTC.

This clonotype was observed a handful of times. The chain employs TRBV5-1 and TRBJ2-2, with 15 bases fitting TRBD2. This CDR3 is 19 amino acids long. The germline CDR1 and CDR2 sequences are SGHRS and YFSETQ. The V gene end was trimmed by 0 bases and the J gene end by 1 base; junction bases not matched to a gene: 4. The CDR3 bases are TGCGCCAGCAGCTTGGAAGGACTAGCGGGAGGGCGGAACACCGGGGAGCTGTTTTTT. It specifies CASSLEGLAGGRNTGELFF.

This clonotype was detected ten times or more. The chain uses TRBV20-1 and TRBJ2-7; TRBD1 matches at 9 bases. V was pared by 4 bases and J by 4 bases, with 5 bases of the junction left unmatched. The CDR3 sequence is 13 residues long. Germline assignment: CDR1 DFQATT and CDR2 SNEGSKA (reference sequence). The CDR3 sequence is CSATDRGLYEQYF. CDR3 bases: TGCAGTGCTACTGACAGGGGGTTATACGAGCAGTACTTC.

This clonotype came up many times. The chain employs TRBV5-1 and TRBJ2-3; possible D gene TRBD1, 6 bases. V gave up 1 base and J gave up 0 bases, with 18 bases separating them. Germline V lookup: CDR1 SGHRS, CDR2 YFSETQ. This CDR3 is 18 amino acids long. As DNA, the CDR3 is TGCGCCAGCAGCTTGACAGGGTATACGACAACTAGCACAGATACGCAGTATTTT. Translating gives CASSLTGYTTTSTDTQYF.